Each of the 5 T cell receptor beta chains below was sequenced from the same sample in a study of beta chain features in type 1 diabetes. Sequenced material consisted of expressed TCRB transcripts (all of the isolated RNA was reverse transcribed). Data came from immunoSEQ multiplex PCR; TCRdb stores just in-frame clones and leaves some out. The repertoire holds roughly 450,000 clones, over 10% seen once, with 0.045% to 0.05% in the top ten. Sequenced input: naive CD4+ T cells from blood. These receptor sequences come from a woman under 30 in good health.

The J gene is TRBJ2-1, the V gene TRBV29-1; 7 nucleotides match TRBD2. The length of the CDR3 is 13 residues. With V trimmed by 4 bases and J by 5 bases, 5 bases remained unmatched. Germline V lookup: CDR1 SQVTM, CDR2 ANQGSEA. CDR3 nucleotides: TGCAGCGTTGGTGGGCTAGCGGACAATGAGCAGTTCTTC. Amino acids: CSVGGLADNEQFF.

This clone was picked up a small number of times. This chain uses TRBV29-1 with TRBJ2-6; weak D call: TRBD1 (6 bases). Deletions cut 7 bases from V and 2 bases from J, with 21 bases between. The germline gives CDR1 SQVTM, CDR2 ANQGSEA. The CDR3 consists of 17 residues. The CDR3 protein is CSAVRDNGLAGANVLTF. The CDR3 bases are TGCAGCGCCGTCCGGGACAATGGATTGGCTGGGGCCAACGTCCTGACTTTC.

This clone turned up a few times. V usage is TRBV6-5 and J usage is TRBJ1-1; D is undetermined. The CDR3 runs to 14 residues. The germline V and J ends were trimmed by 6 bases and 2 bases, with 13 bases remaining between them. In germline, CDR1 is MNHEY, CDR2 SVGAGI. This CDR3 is CASRRLSGNTEAFF. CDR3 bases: TGTGCCAGCAGACGTTTGTCTGGTAACACTGAAGCTTTCTTT.

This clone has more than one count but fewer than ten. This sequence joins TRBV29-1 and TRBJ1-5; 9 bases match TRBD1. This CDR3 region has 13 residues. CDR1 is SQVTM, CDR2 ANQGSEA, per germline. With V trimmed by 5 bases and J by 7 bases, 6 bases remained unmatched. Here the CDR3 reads CSVTKDRGQPQHF. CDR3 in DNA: TGCAGCGTTACGAAAGACAGGGGGCAGCCCCAGCATTTT.

The DNA of the CDR3 is TGTGCCAGCAGGGACGGACAGAACACTGAAGCTTTCTTT. Amino acids: CASRDGQNTEAFF. This chain connects TRBV6-6 to TRBJ1-1; tentatively, D is TRBD1 (5 bases). V gave up 6 bases and J gave up 1 base, with 9 bases separating them. This CDR3 spans 13 amino acids. Germline V gives CDR1 MNHNY, CDR2 SVGAGI (reference sequence).